Reported below is one TCR beta chain. Per the original methods: The authors estimated nucleated cell counts from reference gene primer amplification. The method was immunoSEQ multiplex PCR; TCRdb's version includes in-frame clones alone and lacks a portion of them. The V and J calls and the clone size are those of that table, but D and trimming were determined from the DNA. The table records under 200,000 clones, around 80% of them present only once. Living in 24 US areas, the participants were between about 18 and 100 years of age. Cohorts were determined from participant-reported clinical history. These data originate in a study of blood T cell repertoires in COVID-19. Study-wide background: Specimens from acute and convalescent COVID-19 originated in the United States, Italy and Spain.

The germline V gene encodes CDR1 LGHDT and CDR2 YNNKEL (reference sequence). V shed 4 bases and J 3 bases; nucleotides not matched to a gene: 9. The CDR3 covers 16 residues. V and J are TRBV3-1 (or the pseudogene TRBV3-2) and TRBJ2-5, with 9 bases lining up with TRBD2. The receptor was derived from a woman aged 60 to 75 who had recovered from COVID-19. The sample comprised PBMCs or T cells enriched from blood (not recorded which). Here the CDR3 DNA reads TGTGCCAGCAGCCTCCGGGGTAGCGGGAGAGAAGAGACCCAGTACTTC. Translation gives CASSLRGSGREETQYF.